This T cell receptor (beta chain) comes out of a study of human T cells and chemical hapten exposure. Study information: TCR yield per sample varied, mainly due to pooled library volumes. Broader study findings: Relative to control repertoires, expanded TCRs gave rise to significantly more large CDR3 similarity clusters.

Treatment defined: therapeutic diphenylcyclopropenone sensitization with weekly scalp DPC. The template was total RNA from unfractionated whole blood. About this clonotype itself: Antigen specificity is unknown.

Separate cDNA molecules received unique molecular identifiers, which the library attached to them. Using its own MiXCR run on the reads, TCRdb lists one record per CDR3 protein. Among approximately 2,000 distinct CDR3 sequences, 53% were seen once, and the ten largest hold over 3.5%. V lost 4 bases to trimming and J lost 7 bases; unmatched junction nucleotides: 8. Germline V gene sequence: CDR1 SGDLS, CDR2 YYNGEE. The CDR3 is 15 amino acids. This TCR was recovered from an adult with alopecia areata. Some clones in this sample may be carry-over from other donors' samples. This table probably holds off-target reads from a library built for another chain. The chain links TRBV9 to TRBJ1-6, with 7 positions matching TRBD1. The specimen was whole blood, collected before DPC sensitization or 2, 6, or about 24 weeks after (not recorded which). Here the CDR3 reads CASSPGQADNSPLHF. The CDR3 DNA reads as TGTGCCAGCAGCCCAGGACAGGCTGACAATTCACCCCTCCACTTT.